The TCR beta chain under discussion was sequenced for a study of control samples from healthy donors and cancer patients. The junction had 4 bases not matched to a gene; V was cut back by 8 bases and J by 1 base. Germline V gene data show CDR1 as MGHDK and CDR2 as SYGVNS. The CDR3 sequence is 15 residues long. TCRdb's table, derived via immunoSEQ multiplex PCR, lists solely in-frame clones and lacks some. This table has around 68,000 clones, over 65% appearing once. This clonotype originated in a woman in her fifties or sixties with lung cancer. The sample consisted of PBMCs. The rearrangement joins TRBV25-1 to TRBJ2-2; 10 bases are shared with TRBD2. Written as DNA, the CDR3 is TGTGCCAGCGAGGCTAGCGGGGGGAACACCGGGGAGCTGTTTTTT. Its translation is CASEASGGNTGELFF.